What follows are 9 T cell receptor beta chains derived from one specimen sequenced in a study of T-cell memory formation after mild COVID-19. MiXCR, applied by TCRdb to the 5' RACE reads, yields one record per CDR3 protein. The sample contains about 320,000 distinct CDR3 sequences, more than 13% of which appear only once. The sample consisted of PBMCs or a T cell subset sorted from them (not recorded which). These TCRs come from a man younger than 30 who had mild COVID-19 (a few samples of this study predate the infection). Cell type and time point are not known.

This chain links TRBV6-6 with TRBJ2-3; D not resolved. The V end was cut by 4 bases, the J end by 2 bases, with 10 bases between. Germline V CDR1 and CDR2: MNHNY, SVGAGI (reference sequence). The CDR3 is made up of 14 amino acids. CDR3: CASSLASPTDTQYF. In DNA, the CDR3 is TGTGCCAGCAGTTTGGCCTCTCCCACAGATACGCAGTATTTT.

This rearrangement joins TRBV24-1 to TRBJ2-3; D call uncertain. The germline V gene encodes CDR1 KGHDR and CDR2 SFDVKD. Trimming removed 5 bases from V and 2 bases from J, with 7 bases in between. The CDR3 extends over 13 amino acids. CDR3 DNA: TGTGCCACCAGTGTACCCGCCACAGATACGCAGTATTTT. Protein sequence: CATSVPATDTQYF.

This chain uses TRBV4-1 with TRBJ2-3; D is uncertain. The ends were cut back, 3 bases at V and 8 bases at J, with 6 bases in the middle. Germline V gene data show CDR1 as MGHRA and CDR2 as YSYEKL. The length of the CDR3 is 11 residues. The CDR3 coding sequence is TGCGCCAGCAGCCACCTAGGTACGCAGTATTTT. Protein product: CASSHLGTQYF.

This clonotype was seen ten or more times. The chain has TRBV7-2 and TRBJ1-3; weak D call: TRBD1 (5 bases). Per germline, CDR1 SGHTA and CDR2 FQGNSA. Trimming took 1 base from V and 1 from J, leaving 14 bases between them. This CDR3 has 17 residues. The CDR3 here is CASSLVGSGVSGNTIYF. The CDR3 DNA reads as TGTGCCAGCAGCTTAGTAGGGTCGGGGGTTTCTGGAAACACCATATATTTT.

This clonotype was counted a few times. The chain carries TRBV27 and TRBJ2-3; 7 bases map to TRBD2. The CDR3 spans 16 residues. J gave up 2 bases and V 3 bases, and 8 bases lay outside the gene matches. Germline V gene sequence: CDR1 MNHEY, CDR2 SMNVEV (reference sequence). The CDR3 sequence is CASSFAASGSTDTQYF. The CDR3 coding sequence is TGTGCCAGCAGTTTTGCGGCTAGCGGATCCACAGATACGCAGTATTTT.

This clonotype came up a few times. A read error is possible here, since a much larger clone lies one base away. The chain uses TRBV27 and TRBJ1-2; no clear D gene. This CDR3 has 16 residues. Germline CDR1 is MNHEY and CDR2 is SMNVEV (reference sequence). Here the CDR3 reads CASRGLWGEPNYVYTF. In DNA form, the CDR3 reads TGTGCCAGCAGGGGATTGTGGGGAGAGCCTAACTATGTCTACACCTTC.

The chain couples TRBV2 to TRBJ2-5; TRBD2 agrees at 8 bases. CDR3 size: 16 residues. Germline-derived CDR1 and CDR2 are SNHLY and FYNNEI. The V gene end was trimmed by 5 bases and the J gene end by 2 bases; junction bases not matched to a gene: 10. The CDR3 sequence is CASSLLLGLAQETQYF. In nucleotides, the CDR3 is TGTGCCAGCAGTCTTCTGCTAGGACTAGCTCAAGAGACCCAGTACTTC. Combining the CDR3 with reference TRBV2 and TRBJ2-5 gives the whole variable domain EPEVTQTPSHQVTQMGQEVILRCVPISNHLYFYWYRQILGQKVEFLVSFYNNEISEKSEIFDDQFSVERPDGSNFTLKIRSTKLEDSAMYFCASSLLLGLAQETQYFGPGTRLLVL.

CDR3 region: CSAGPGGTSYNEQFF. In DNA, the CDR3 is TGCAGTGCTGGTCCCGGTGGAACCTCCTACAATGAGCAGTTCTTC. The chain has TRBV20-1 and TRBJ2-1, with no clear D. V was pared by 5 bases and J by 0 bases, with 14 bases between. Germline CDR1 DFQATT, CDR2 SNEGSKA (reference sequence). This CDR3 region has 15 residues.

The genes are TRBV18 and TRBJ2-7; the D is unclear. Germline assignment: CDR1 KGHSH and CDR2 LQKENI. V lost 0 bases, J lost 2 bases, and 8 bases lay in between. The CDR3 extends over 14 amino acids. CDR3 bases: TGTGCCAGCTCACCACCGTCGACCACCTACGAGCAGTACTTC. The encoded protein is CASSPPSTTYEQYF.